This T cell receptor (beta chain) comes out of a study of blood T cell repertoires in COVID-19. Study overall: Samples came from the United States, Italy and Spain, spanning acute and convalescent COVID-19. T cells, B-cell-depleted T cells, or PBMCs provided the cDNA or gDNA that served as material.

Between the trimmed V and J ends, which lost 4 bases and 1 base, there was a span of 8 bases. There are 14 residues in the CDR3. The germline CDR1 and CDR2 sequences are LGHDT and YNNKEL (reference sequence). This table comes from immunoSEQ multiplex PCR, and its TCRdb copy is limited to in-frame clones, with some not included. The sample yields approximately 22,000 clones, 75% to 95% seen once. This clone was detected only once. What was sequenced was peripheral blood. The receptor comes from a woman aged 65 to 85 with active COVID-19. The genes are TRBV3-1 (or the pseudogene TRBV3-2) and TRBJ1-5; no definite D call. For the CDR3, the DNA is TGTGCCAGCAGCCGCGCAGGCAGCAATCAGCCCCAGCATTTT. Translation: CASSRAGSNQPQHF.